Presented here are 29 T cell receptor beta chains from one specimen sequenced in a study of OX40 agonist ivuxolimab in advanced cancers. Profiling relied on immunoSEQ multiplex PCR, and the TCRdb table lists in-frame clones only, not all of them. This sample has some 75,000 clones, with over 75% found just once. The material was CD4+ or CD8+ T cells sorted from blood, obtained in a trial of the OX40 agonist ivuxolimab. The source of these receptors is an adult with an advanced solid tumor such as melanoma, head and neck, liver or kidney cancer.

The chain carries TRBV9 and TRBJ1-4, with a possible D match to TRBD1 (5 bases). The germline CDR1 and CDR2 sequences are SGDLS and YYNGEE. The length of the CDR3 is 17 residues. V lost 3 bases, J lost 1 base, and 16 bases lay in between. Here the CDR3 reads CASSEGWIGGTNEKLFF. The CDR3 DNA sequence: TGTGCCAGCAGCGAGGGGTGGATTGGTGGAACTAATGAAAAACTGTTTTTT. The full variable domain, completed using reference TRBV9 and TRBJ1-4, is DSGVTQTPKHLITATGQRVTLRCSPRSGDLSVYWYQQSLDQGLQFLIQYYNGEERAKGNILERFSAQQFPDLHSELNLSSLELGDSALYFCASSEGWIGGTNEKLFFGSGTQLSVL.

The chain uses TRBV29-1 and TRBJ1-3; D is perhaps TRBD1 (5 bases). This CDR3 has 12 amino acids. The germline V gene has CDR1 SQVTM and CDR2 ANQGSEA. V shed 5 bases and J shed 2 bases, with 7 bases lying between them. For the CDR3, the DNA is TGCAGCGTTCGGGGGGCTGGAAACACCATATATTTT. Amino acid sequence: CSVRGAGNTIYF. Supplemented by reference TRBV29-1 and TRBJ1-3, the full variable domain reads SAVISQKPSRDICQRGTSLTIQCQVDSQVTMMFWYRQQPGQSLTLIATANQGSEATYESGFVIDKFPISRPNLTFSTLTVSNMSPEDSSIYLCSVRGAGNTIYFGEGSWLTVV.

This chain connects TRBV15 to TRBJ2-6, with 9 bases matching TRBD1. V dropped 2 bases and J dropped 2; count of bases not matched to a gene: 22. The CDR3 consists of 23 residues. Germline V gives CDR1 LNHNV, CDR2 YYDKDF (reference sequence). CDR3 residues: CATSRMAGIAPGTGRPGANVLTF. The CDR3 nucleotides are TGTGCCACCAGCAGAATGGCCGGGATAGCACCCGGGACAGGGAGGCCTGGGGCCAACGTCCTGACTTTC.

This clone has just one count. The J gene is TRBJ1-3, the V gene TRBV9; D gene unclear. Germline CDR1 reads SGDLS; CDR2 reads YYNGEE. The CDR3 has 15 residues. Trimming cost V 4 bases and J 3 bases, with 14 bases left between them. CDR3 coding DNA: TGTGCCAGCAGCCCCGGTAGTCGTTTTGGAAACACCATATATTTT. Its translation: CASSPGSRFGNTIYF.

This clone was observed once. J is TRBJ1-5 and V is TRBV6-5, with D maybe TRBD1 (6 bases). Between the trimmed V and J ends, which lost 0 bases and 5 bases, there was a span of 8 bases. Per the germline V gene, CDR1 is MNHEY and CDR2 is SVGAGI. The CDR3 has 14 residues. CDR3 sequence: CASSYSDSYQPQHF. CDR3 DNA sequence: TGTGCCAGCAGTTACTCGGACAGTTATCAGCCCCAGCATTTT.

This chain connects TRBV20-1 to TRBJ2-7; no definite D call. Germline lookup yields CDR1 DFQATT and CDR2 SNEGSKA (reference sequence). The CDR3 has 11 residues. V lost 2 bases and J 3 bases, leaving 5 bases between the germline ends. In nucleotides, the CDR3 is TGCAGTGCTAGATCTCTCTACGAGCAGTACTTC. Amino acids: CSARSLYEQYF.

The V gene is TRBV5-1, the J gene TRBJ2-5, with D perhaps assigned TRBD1 or TRBD2 (7 bases each). CDR1 is SGHRS and CDR2 is YFSETQ in the germline V gene. This CDR3 has 15 amino acids. V shed 5 bases and J shed 4 bases, with 18 bases lying between them. The CDR3 loop is CASSPGGGVRETQYF. In DNA, the CDR3 is TGCGCCAGCAGTCCAGGGGGAGGGGTCCGAGAGACCCAGTACTTC.

This clone was seen just once. The chain has TRBV5-4 and TRBJ2-3; D remains ambiguous. The germline CDR1 and CDR2 sequences are SGHNT and YYREEE (reference sequence). This CDR3 region has 13 residues. Trimming took off 1 base at V and 2 bases at J, with 5 bases between the two ends. Written as DNA, the CDR3 is TGTGCCAGCAGCTTGTCATACACAGATACGCAGTATTTT. Translated, it gives CASSLSYTDTQYF.

The rearrangement joins TRBV2 to TRBJ1-2; tentatively, D is TRBD1 (6 bases). Germline V gene lookup returns CDR1 SNHLY and CDR2 FYNNEI. The germline V and J ends were trimmed by 2 bases and 6 bases, with 13 bases remaining between them. The CDR3 spans 14 residues. CDR3 DNA: TGTGCCAGCAGTGAACAGGGGCGGAGAAATGGCTACACCTTC. Its protein is CASSEQGRRNGYTF.

The V and J genes are TRBV2 and TRBJ2-1; a possible D gene is TRBD2 (6 bases). The CDR3 runs to 14 residues. From germline, CDR1 is SNHLY and CDR2 FYNNEI. The V end lost 6 bases, the J end lost 6 bases, and 15 bases lay between the germline ends. Here the CDR3 DNA reads TGTGCCAGCAGCCCCGAGCGGGTGGGCAATGAGCAGTTCTTC. Amino acids: CASSPERVGNEQFF.

CDR3 loop: CASRDREVRNTEAFF. CDR3 DNA: TGTGCCAGCAGAGACAGGGAGGTCAGGAACACTGAAGCTTTCTTT. The genes are TRBV27 and TRBJ1-1; TRBD1 aligns across 7 bases. V shed 6 bases, J shed 1 base, and the junction held 8 bases outside the gene matches. The CDR3 sequence is 15 residues long. Germline CDR1 and CDR2: MNHEY and SMNVEV (reference sequence).

With respect to this clone: The junction departs from germline at one end; a sequencing error may be responsible. The rearrangement links TRBV29-1 to TRBJ2-1, with D perhaps matching TRBD1 or TRBD2 (5 bases each). The CDR3 spans 17 residues. CDR1 and CDR2 from the germline V gene are SQVTM and ANQGSEA. This CDR3 is CSGEGWGISGYYNGQFF. CDR3 bases: TGCAGCGGGGAAGGGTGGGGGATCTCCGGGTACTACAATGGGCAGTTCTTC.

The CDR3 spells CASVTGPSGNTIYF. The CDR3 DNA sequence: TGTGCCAGCGTGACAGGCCCTTCTGGAAACACCATATATTTT. This chain uses TRBV27 with TRBJ1-3, with a tentative D call TRBD1 (6 bases). V was pared by 8 bases and J by 1 base, with 12 bases between. Germline V CDR1 and CDR2: MNHEY, SMNVEV (reference sequence). CDR3 length: 14 amino acids.

The V call is TRBV4-1, the J call TRBJ2-2; 10 bases map to TRBD2. This CDR3 contains 17 residues. Per the germline V gene, CDR1 is MGHRA and CDR2 is YSYEKL. Losses at the gene ends were 1 base for V and 1 base for J; bases not matched to a gene: 3. The CDR3 here is CASSQARLAGNTGELFF. CDR3 in DNA: TGCGCCAGCAGCCAAGCAAGACTAGCGGGGAACACCGGGGAGCTGTTTTTT.

The genes are TRBV12-5 and TRBJ2-5; D gene uncertain. Germline V gives CDR1 LGHNT, CDR2 FRNRAP. V was trimmed by 6 bases and J by 4 bases, leaving 15 bases between them. The CDR3 consists of 14 residues. The CDR3 DNA reads TGTGCTAGTGGCCCCATGATGACGAGAGAGACCCAGTACTTC. Translating it yields CASGPMMTRETQYF.

Only one count was recorded for this clone. This rearrangement joins TRBV7-8 to TRBJ1-2, with D possibly matching TRBD1 (5 bases). Germline V gene lookup returns CDR1 SGHVS and CDR2 FQNEAQ. With 1 base removed from V and 0 bases from J, the gap between germline ends came to 9 bases. The CDR3 runs to 15 residues. The DNA for the CDR3 is TGTGCCAGCAGCTTAGTACAGGCCTCTAACTATGGCTACACCTTC. Its protein is CASSLVQASNYGYTF.

In DNA, the CDR3 is TGCGCCAGCGCCCAGGGAATTCCTTCAACTAATGAAAAACTGTTTTTT. This sequence encodes CASAQGIPSTNEKLFF. J is TRBJ1-4 and V is TRBV5-1; D is possibly TRBD1 (5 bases). Germline loops: CDR1 SGHRS, CDR2 YFSETQ. Trimming left V 7 bases short and J 0 bases short, with 16 bases between. CDR3 size: 16 residues. Filled out from reference TRBV5-1 and TRBJ1-4, the complete variable domain reads KAGVTQTPRYLIKTRGQQVTLSCSPISGHRSVSWYQQTPGQGLQFLFEYFSETQRNKGNFPGRFSGRQFSNSRSEMNVSTLELGDSALYLCASAQGIPSTNEKLFFGSGTQLSVL.

In DNA, the CDR3 is TGCGCCAGCAGCCAAGTCCTTATTAGCTCTGGGGCCAACGTCCTGACTTTC. Translation gives CASSQVLISSGANVLTF. V and J are TRBV4-3 and TRBJ2-6; unclear D gene. Germline lookup yields CDR1 LGHNA and CDR2 YSLEER. The CDR3 extends over 17 amino acids. V gave up 1 base and J gave up 0 bases, with 10 bases separating them.

This chain links TRBV10-2 with TRBJ2-1, with 8 positions matching TRBD2. The junction had 2 bases not matched to a gene; V was cut back by 6 bases and J by 4 bases. Germline assignment: CDR1 WSHSY and CDR2 SAAADI. The CDR3 is 13 amino acids. In DNA, the CDR3 is TGCGCCAGCAGGGGACTAGGGTACAATGAGCAGTTCTTC. This codes for CASRGLGYNEQFF.

The V gene is TRBV7-9, the J gene TRBJ2-2; no definite D call. This CDR3 region has 15 residues. Trimming removed 3 bases at V and 0 bases at J, with 8 bases between. Germline loops: CDR1 SEHNR, CDR2 FQNEAQ (reference sequence). The CDR3 sequence: CASSFHKTNTGELFF. The CDR3 coding sequence is TGTGCCAGCAGCTTCCATAAAACGAACACCGGGGAGCTGTTTTTT. The full variable domain, in which reference TRBV7-9 and TRBJ2-2 provide the parts outside the CDR3, is DTGVSQNPRHKITKRGQNVTFRCDPISEHNRLYWYRQTLGQGPEFLTYFQNEAQLEKSRLLSDRFSAERPKGSFSTLEIQRTEQGDSAMYLCASSFHKTNTGELFFGEGSRLTVL.

The chain joins TRBV7-2 to TRBJ1-2; TRBD1 aligns across 7 bases. The germline V gene has CDR1 SGHTA and CDR2 FQGNSA. The junction had 4 bases not matched to a gene; V was cut back by 2 bases and J by 7 bases. The CDR3 extends over 13 amino acids. The CDR3 region has the DNA TGTGCCAGCAGCTTACGGGACAGTCGTGGCTACACCTTC. Translation: CASSLRDSRGYTF.

The chain has TRBV10-2 and TRBJ2-7; 8 bases agree with TRBD2. This CDR3 is built from 14 residues. Germline loops: CDR1 WSHSY, CDR2 SAAADI. V was clipped by 5 bases and J by 6 bases; unmatched bases: 9. As DNA, the CDR3 is TGCGCCAGCAGTTTAGGACTAGCCGGGAGCGAGCAGTACTTC. Protein: CASSLGLAGSEQYF.

This clone was observed a single time. V and J are TRBV9 and TRBJ2-1; 15 bases are a match to TRBD2. The CDR3 covers 17 residues. The germline V gene has CDR1 SGDLS and CDR2 YYNGEE. The V gene end was trimmed by 4 bases and the J gene end by 6 bases; junction bases not matched to a gene: 8. The CDR3 reads CASSIRRTSGRANEQFF. CDR3 nucleotides: TGTGCCAGCAGCATTCGCCGGACTAGCGGGAGGGCCAATGAGCAGTTCTTC.

The chain recombines TRBV7-9 with TRBJ2-1, with 7 bases aligning to TRBD2. Germline V gene lookup returns CDR1 SEHNR and CDR2 FQNEAQ (reference sequence). V lost 1 base, J lost 2 bases, and 5 bases stayed unmatched. CDR3 length: 16 amino acids. The CDR3 sequence: CASSLGGGGTYNEQFF. DNA for the CDR3: TGTGCCAGCAGCTTAGGAGGCGGGGGTACCTACAATGAGCAGTTCTTC.

The V gene is TRBV7-2, the J gene TRBJ1-3; the D is unclear. CDR1 SGHTA and CDR2 FQGNSA come from the germline V gene. The CDR3 runs 16 residues. V was shortened by 2 bases and J by 4 bases, with 15 bases between the two germline ends. This CDR3 is CASSLRVGLSGNTIYF. The CDR3 bases are TGTGCCAGCAGCTTACGCGTCGGACTTTCGGGAAACACCATATATTTT.

V is TRBV19 and J is TRBJ1-2; D unclear. Trimming stripped 3 bases from V and 7 bases from J, with 18 bases between. The CDR3 loop spans 15 amino acids. Germline V CDR1 and CDR2: LNHDA, SQIVND (reference sequence). CDR3 DNA sequence: TGTGCCAGTAGTATTTCGGCAGCCGCGGGAGGTGGCTACACCTTC. Protein sequence: CASSISAAAGGGYTF. The full variable domain, in which reference TRBV19 and TRBJ1-2 provide the parts outside the CDR3, is DGGITQSPKYLFRKEGQNVTLSCEQNLNHDAMYWYRQDPGQGLRLIYYSQIVNDFQKGDIAEGYSVSREKKESFPLTVTSAQKNPTAFYLCASSISAAAGGGYTFGSGTRLTVV.

This rearrangement joins TRBV28 to TRBJ2-2, with D perhaps given as TRBD1 or TRBD2 (6 bases each). The V end lost 6 bases, the J end lost 5 bases, and 16 bases lay between the germline ends. This CDR3 has 15 residues. In germline, CDR1 is MDHEN, CDR2 SYDVKM. CDR3 sequence reads: CASREGGIGTGELFF. The CDR3 DNA sequence: TGTGCCAGCAGGGAGGGGGGAATCGGAACCGGGGAGCTGTTTTTT.

V and J are TRBV7-6 and TRBJ2-1, with 7 bases fitting TRBD2. The CDR3 totals 15 residues. Germline CDR1 and CDR2: SGHVS and FNYEAQ. V gave up 4 bases and J gave up 6 bases; unmatched junction bases: 9. CDR3 region: CASSSGLGSSNEQFF. The CDR3, as DNA: TGTGCCAGCAGCTCAGGACTAGGGTCAAGCAATGAGCAGTTCTTC.

The chain combines TRBV19 with TRBJ1-1; TRBD1 is a possible D gene (5 bases). The CDR3 length is 14 residues. Per germline, CDR1 LNHDA and CDR2 SQIVND (reference sequence). The V and J ends lost 4 bases and 0 bases respectively, with 9 bases between them. CDR3 loop: CASSTTQVNTEAFF. The CDR3 DNA sequence: TGTGCCAGTAGTACGACACAGGTGAACACTGAAGCTTTCTTT.